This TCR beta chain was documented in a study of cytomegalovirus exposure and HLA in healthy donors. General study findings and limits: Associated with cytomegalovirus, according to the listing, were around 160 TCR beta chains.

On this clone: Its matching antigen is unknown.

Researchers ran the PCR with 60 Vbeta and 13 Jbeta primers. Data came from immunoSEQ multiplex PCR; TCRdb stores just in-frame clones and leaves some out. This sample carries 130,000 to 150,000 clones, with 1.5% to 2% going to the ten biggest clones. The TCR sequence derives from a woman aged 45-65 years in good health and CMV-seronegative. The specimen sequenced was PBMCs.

This chain's CDR3 is CASSPTGGGYTF. DNA for the CDR3: TGTGCCAGCAGTCCGACGGGGGGTGGCTACACCTTC. The J gene is TRBJ1-2, the V gene TRBV5-4, with D perhaps matching TRBD1 (5 bases). The V gene's germline CDR1 is SGHNT and CDR2 YYREEE (reference sequence). V was trimmed by 5 bases and J by 7 bases, leaving 12 bases between them. CDR3 length equals 12 residues. Full variable domain (rest looked up from reference TRBV5-4 and TRBJ1-2): ETGVTQSPTHLIKTRGQQVTLRCSSQSGHNTVSWYQQALGQGPQFIFQYYREEENGRGNFPPRFSGLQFPNYSSELNVNALELDDSALYLCASSPTGGGYTFGSGTRLTVV.